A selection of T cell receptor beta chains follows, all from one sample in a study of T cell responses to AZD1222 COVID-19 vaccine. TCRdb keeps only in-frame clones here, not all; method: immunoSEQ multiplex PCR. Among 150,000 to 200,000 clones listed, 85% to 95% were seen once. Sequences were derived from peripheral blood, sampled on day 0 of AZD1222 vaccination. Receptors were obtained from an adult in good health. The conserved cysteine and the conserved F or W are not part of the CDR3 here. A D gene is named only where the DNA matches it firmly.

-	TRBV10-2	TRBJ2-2	ASRTGSNTGELF
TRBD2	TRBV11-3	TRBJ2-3	ASSLLAGDTQY
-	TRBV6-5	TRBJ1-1	ASSFPGQYTEAF
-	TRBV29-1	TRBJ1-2	SVGTHRGYT
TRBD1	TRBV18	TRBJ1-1	ASSPQQGARRNTEAF
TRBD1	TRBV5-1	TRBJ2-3	ASSETGVHPDTQY
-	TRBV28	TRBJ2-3	ASLTGTLSTDTQY
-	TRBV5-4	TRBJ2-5	AFWIQGPGETQY
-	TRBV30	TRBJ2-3	AWSVGSYSTDTQY
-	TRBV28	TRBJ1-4	ASSLRGGTFNEKLF
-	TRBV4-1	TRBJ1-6	ASSLKEQDSPLH
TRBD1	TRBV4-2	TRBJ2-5	ASSARTGAFQETQY
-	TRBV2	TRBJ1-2	ASGGLGYT
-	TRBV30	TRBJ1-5	AWSLGVSQPQH
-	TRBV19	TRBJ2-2	AVSEDTGELF
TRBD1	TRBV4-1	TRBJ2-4	ASSHRQGAASGIQY
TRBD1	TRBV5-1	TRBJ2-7	ASRKGPGQGVYEQY
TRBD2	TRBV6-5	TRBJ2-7	ASSRTSGFYEQY
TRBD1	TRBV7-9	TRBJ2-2	ASSPGQGFSLKTGELF
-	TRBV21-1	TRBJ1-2	ASSAEGPGTGYT
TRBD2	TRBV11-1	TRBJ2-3	ASSLRGSADTQY
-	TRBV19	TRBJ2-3	ASSIVASDTQY
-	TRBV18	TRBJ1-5	ASSPGGPQPQH
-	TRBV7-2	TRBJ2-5	ASSLGVSAETQY
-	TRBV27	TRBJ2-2	ASTNIAFTGELF
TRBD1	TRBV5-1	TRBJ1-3	ASSKQQGIGDTIY
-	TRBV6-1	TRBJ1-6	ASSENARAGSPLH
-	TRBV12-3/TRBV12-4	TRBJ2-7	ASGMGTVYEQY
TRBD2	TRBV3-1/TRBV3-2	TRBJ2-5	ASSHLAGGAGGTQY
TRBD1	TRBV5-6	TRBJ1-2	ASSETGGAIHHYGYT
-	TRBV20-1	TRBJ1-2	SARQGYGYT
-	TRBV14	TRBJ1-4	ASSLTLGEKLF
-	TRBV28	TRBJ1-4	ASTLGRGINEKLF
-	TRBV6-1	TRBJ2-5	ASRLPDPLRRTQY
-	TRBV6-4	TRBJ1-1	ASSPTGAGTEAF
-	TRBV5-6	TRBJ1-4	ASSPGPGDGEKLF
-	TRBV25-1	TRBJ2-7	ASSEFGEADEQY
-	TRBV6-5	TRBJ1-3	ASSLGPILAGNTIY
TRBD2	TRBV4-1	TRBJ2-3	ASSQDRGVSDTQY
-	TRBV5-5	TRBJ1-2	ASSLGSGAVGYT
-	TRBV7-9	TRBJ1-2	ASSFEGQLYGYT
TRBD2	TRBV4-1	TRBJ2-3	ASSPSGTGGSTDTQY
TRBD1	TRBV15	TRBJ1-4	ATSMKGARAEKLF
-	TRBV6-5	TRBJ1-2	ASNRAPSQGYGYT
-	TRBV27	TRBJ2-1	ASSPILAFSQF
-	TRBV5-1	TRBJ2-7	ASSWRGEASLPDYEQY
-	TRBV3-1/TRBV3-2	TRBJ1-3	ASSQAGFSGNTIY